A single TCR beta chain is shown here with its context. Its target is not known. The CDR3 runs 14 residues. V lost 5 bases to trimming and J lost 0 bases, with 13 bases between them. Germline CDR1 SQVTM, CDR2 ANQGSEA. Only in-frame clones appear in the TCRdb table, and some are missing; sequencing was by immunoSEQ multiplex PCR. The data show roughly 22,000 clones, with over 65% seen just once and more than 20% held by the top ten. The sample originates from a study of EBV T-cell therapy then PD-1 blockade in nasopharyngeal carcinoma. Noted treatment: AdE1-LMPpoly-expanded autologous EBV-specific T-cell therapy followed by anti-PD-1 nivolumab.

The sequence was collected from a man between 40 and 49 years old with nasopharyngeal carcinoma. The V and J genes are TRBV29-1 and TRBJ1-1, with TRBD1 as a possible D gene (6 bases). This sample comprised CD8+ T cells from blood, obtained at day -245 from a patient whose treatment included autologous EBV-specific T cells and nivolumab. CDR3 nucleotides: TGCAGCGTTCCTCCCGGACAGTTGAACACTGAAGCTTTCTTT. Translated: CSVPPGQLNTEAFF.